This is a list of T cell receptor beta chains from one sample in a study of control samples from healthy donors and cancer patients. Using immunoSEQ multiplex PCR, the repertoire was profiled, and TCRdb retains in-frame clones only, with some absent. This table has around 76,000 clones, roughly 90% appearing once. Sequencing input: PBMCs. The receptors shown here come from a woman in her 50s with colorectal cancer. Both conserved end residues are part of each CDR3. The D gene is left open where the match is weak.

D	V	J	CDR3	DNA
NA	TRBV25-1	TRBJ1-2	CASTPGQGYGYTF	TGTGCCAGCACCCCGGGCCAAGGCTATGGCTACACCTTC
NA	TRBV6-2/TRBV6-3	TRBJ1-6	CASSPRLGQNNSPLHF	TGTGCCAGCAGCCCTCGACTAGGACAGAATAATTCACCCCTCCACTTT
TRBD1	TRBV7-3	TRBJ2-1	CASSNSGTGNNEQFF	TGTGCCAGCAGCAACTCCGGGACAGGGAACAATGAGCAGTTCTTC
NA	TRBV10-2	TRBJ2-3	CASSVGAGSTDTQYF	TGCGCCAGCAGCGTAGGGGCAGGAAGCACAGATACGCAGTATTTT
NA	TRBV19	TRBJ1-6	CASSIPNSYNSPLHF	TGTGCCAGTAGTATACCTAACTCCTATAATTCACCCCTCCACTTT
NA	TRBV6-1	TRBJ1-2	CASSEVGTYATNYGYTF	TGTGCCAGCAGTGAAGTGGGCACCTACGCCACTAACTATGGCTACACCTTC
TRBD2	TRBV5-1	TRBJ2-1	CASSLGSGGRYEQFF	TGCGCCAGCAGCTTGGGCAGCGGGGGGAGGTATGAGCAGTTCTTC
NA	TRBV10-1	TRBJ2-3	CASSESVAYTQYF	TGCGCCAGCAGTGAGTCGGTAGCGTATACGCAGTATTTT
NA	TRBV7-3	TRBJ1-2	CASSLTGGPGGYGYTF	TGTGCCAGCAGCTTAACAGGCGGCCCGGGGGGTTATGGCTACACCTTC
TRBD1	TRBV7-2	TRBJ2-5	CASSRTGMSQETQYF	TGTGCCAGCAGTCGGACAGGGATGAGCCAAGAGACCCAGTACTTC
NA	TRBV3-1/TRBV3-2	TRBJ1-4	CASSRGRKLFF	TGTGCCAGCAGCCGGGGTAGAAAACTGTTTTTT
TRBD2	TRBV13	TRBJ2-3	CASSLALAGDTDTQYF	TGTGCCAGCAGCTTAGCACTAGCGGGGGACACAGATACGCAGTATTTT
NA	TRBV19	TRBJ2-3	CASSIPSTDTQYF	TGTGCCAGTAGTATCCCTAGCACAGATACGCAGTATTTT
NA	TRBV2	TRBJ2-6	CASSEEGVGANVLTF	TGTGCCAGCAGTGAAGAGGGGGTTGGGGCCAACGTCCTGACTTTC